These 15 T cell receptor beta chains came from one sample sequenced in a study of blood T cells in healthy people across ages. Combining a sample-barcoded 5' primer with a J-beta primer mix, a second PCR ran for 7 to 11 cycles. MiXCR, applied by TCRdb to the 5' RACE reads, yields one record per CDR3 protein. The sample shows fewer than 900,000 distinct CDR3 sequences, approximately 43% of them seen only once. Sequencing used blood. These receptors originate from a woman aged 55 to 70 in good health.

The chain employs TRBV29-1 and TRBJ2-5; unclear D gene. Germline V CDR1 and CDR2: SQVTM, ANQGSEA. This CDR3 region has 13 residues. V gave up 7 bases and J gave up 0 bases, with 12 bases separating them. The CDR3 region is CSAPFDNQETQYF. In nucleotides, the CDR3 is TGCAGCGCTCCGTTTGACAACCAAGAGACCCAGTACTTC.

A remark on this clonotype: Its ends do not fully match the called genes, so a read error is possible. The chain couples TRBV6-6 to TRBJ2-7; possibly TRBD1 or TRBD2 for D (5 bases each). Germline lookup yields CDR1 MNHNY and CDR2 SVGAGI (reference sequence). This CDR3 has 12 amino acids. The CDR3 sequence: CASRDLPYERYF. The CDR3 nucleotides are TGTGCCAGTCGGGACCTACCCTACGAGCGGTACTTC.

A word on this clonotype: At one end, the junction sequence differs from germline, possibly due to a read error. The gene calls are TRBV7-8 and TRBJ2-5; TRBD2 matches at 10 bases. The germline gives CDR1 SGHVS, CDR2 FQNEAQ. The CDR3 runs to 16 residues. CDR3 amino acids: CTSSLGLAETYNEQYF. In DNA, the CDR3 is TGTACCAGCAGCTTAGGACTAGCGGAAACTTACAATGAGCAGTACTTC.

Here the CDR3 reads CASSSWGGTGELFF. For the CDR3, the DNA is TGTGCCAGCAGTTCCTGGGGGGGCACCGGGGAGCTGTTTTTT. The chain is built from TRBV12-3 or TRBV12-4 and TRBJ2-2; 7 nucleotides align to TRBD2. The CDR3 length is 14 residues. With 4 bases clipped from V and 4 bases from J, the junction kept 3 bases outside the gene matches.

In this sample, this clonotype turned up a few times. The chain is built from TRBV20-1 and TRBJ2-1; 7 nucleotides agree with TRBD2. CDR1 and CDR2 (germline): DFQATT, SNEGSKA (reference sequence). This CDR3 has 14 amino acids. After removal of 4 bases from V and 2 bases from J, the junction contained 5 bases not matched to a gene. The CDR3 bases are TGCAGTGCTACGACTAGCTGGACCTACAATGAGCAGTTCTTC. This encodes CSATTSWTYNEQFF.

This chain joins TRBV6-2 or TRBV6-3 and TRBJ2-7; 7 bases agree with TRBD1. The CDR3 covers 15 residues. The trim removed 4 bases at V and 6 bases at J, leaving 12 bases unmatched. From germline, CDR1 is MNHEY and CDR2 SVGEGT. The CDR3 DNA reads as TGTGCCAGCAGTTTTTCGACAGGGAGTTTCGGCGAGCAGTACTTC. Amino acid sequence: CASSFSTGSFGEQYF.

This chain connects TRBV20-1 to TRBJ2-7, with 10 bases identical to TRBD2. Germline V lookup: CDR1 DFQATT, CDR2 SNEGSKA (reference sequence). This CDR3 region has 15 residues. The trim removed 3 bases at V and 2 bases at J, leaving 7 bases unmatched. This chain's CDR3 is CSARRSGRTTYEQYF. For the CDR3, the DNA is TGCAGTGCTAGGCGTAGCGGGAGGACCACCTACGAGCAGTACTTC.

This clonotype was observed a few times. The chain joins TRBV7-3 to TRBJ2-6, with D unclear. V was trimmed by 1 base and J by 0 bases, leaving 10 bases between them. Germline V lookup: CDR1 SGHTA, CDR2 FQGTGA. This CDR3 has 17 amino acids. The CDR3 is CASSLIPKNSGANVLTF. CDR3 coding DNA: TGTGCCAGCAGCTTAATCCCGAAGAACTCTGGGGCCAACGTCCTGACTTTC.

This sequence joins TRBV29-1 and TRBJ1-1; D remains unclear. Germline CDR1 SQVTM, CDR2 ANQGSEA. Trimming left V 6 bases short and J 0 bases short, with 2 bases between. CDR3 length equals 10 residues. CDR3 residues: CSVVNTEAFF. In DNA, the CDR3 is TGCAGCGTGGTGAACACTGAAGCTTTCTTT.

This clonotype occurred a few times. This rearrangement joins TRBV6-5 to TRBJ2-1; D possibly corresponds to TRBD2 (7 bases). Germline CDR1 reads MNHEY; CDR2 reads SVGAGI. The CDR3 extends over 16 amino acids. Trimming cost V 6 bases and J 5 bases, with 20 bases left between them. The chain's CDR3 is CASSSRGGAYDNEQFF. As DNA, the CDR3 is TGTGCCAGCAGCTCTCGAGGGGGGGCGTACGACAATGAGCAGTTCTTC.

The genes are TRBV20-1 and TRBJ2-7; TRBD2 aligns across 11 bases. The CDR3 runs to 17 residues. Germline V gene sequence: CDR1 DFQATT, CDR2 SNEGSKA (reference sequence). Losses at the gene ends were 1 base for V and 5 bases for J; bases not matched to a gene: 13. The chain's CDR3 is CSARAASGGTLGDEQYF. DNA of the CDR3: TGCAGTGCTAGAGCGGCTAGCGGGGGGACGTTGGGGGACGAGCAGTACTTC.

J is TRBJ1-2 and V is TRBV6-6, with 10 bases that match TRBD1. There are 15 residues in the CDR3. Trimming removed 0 bases from V and 8 bases from J; junction bases left unmatched: 6. From germline, CDR1 is MNHNY and CDR2 SVGAGI (reference sequence). In nucleotides, the CDR3 is TGTGCCAGCAGTTACTCCCGACAGGGGGCAGGGGGCTACACCTTC. Its translation is CASSYSRQGAGGYTF.

The gene calls are TRBV10-3 and TRBJ2-2; 10 nucleotides align to TRBD1. V lost 2 bases and J lost 6; bases outside the gene matches: 0. The germline CDR1 and CDR2 sequences are ENHRY and SYGVKD. There are 14 residues in the CDR3. The CDR3 loop is CAISEGQGAGELFF. As DNA, the CDR3 is TGTGCCATCAGTGAGGGACAGGGGGCCGGGGAGCTGTTTTTT.

This sequence joins TRBV29-1 and TRBJ2-7; 9 nucleotides agree with TRBD2. The V and J ends lost 3 bases and 5 bases, in that order; junction bases with no gene match: 5. Per the germline V gene, CDR1 is SQVTM and CDR2 is ANQGSEA. There are 13 residues in the CDR3. In DNA form, the CDR3 reads TGCAGCGTTGAGCGGGGGGGCCGGAACGAGCAGTACTTC. The encoded protein is CSVERGGRNEQYF.

This clonotype was counted a few times. The CDR3 bases are TGTGCCACCACTGGTTTTTCCGCGGGAGCATTGTTCTTC. Its protein is CATTGFSAGALFF. V usage is TRBV24-1 and J usage is TRBJ2-1; 7 bases are a match to TRBD2. CDR3 size: 13 residues. The J segment lost 15 bases and the V segment lost 8 bases, leaving 15 bases of the junction unmatched. From germline, CDR1 is KGHDR and CDR2 SFDVKD.